Listed below are T cell receptor beta chains from one sample, sequenced in a study of post-analysis software for immune sequencing data. Each CDR3 protein is one row after TCRdb ran MiXCR on the PCR reads. Of about 770,000 distinct CDR3 sequences listed, 35% to 55% are singletons. The sequencing sample was made of blood. The receptors shown here come from a girl aged 10 to 17 with multiple sclerosis. The CDR3 runs from the conserved cysteine through the conserved F or W. The order of the fields is J gene, clone size, D gene, V gene, CDR3 DNA, CDR3 protein. The D gene is left open where the match is weak. Size tells how often a clone was seen (once, few, many) or the class of an expanded clone, and some rows leave it out.

j_gene: TRBJ1-1; abundance: .; d_gene: .; v_gene: TRBV27; CDR3nt: TGTGCCAGCAGTGGGCGGATTGGAACTGAAGCTTTCTTT; CDR3aa: CASSGRIGTEAFF
j_gene: TRBJ1-5; abundance: .; d_gene: TRBD1; v_gene: TRBV12-3/TRBV12-4; CDR3nt: TGTGCCAGCAGTCCGACAGGGACCAATCAGCCCCAGCATTTT; CDR3aa: CASSPTGTNQPQHF
j_gene: TRBJ2-7; abundance: .; d_gene: TRBD2; v_gene: TRBV13; CDR3nt: TGTGCCAGCAGCTTAAATCCTAGCGGTCTGATGGGGGAGCAGTACTTC; CDR3aa: CASSLNPSGLMGEQYF
j_gene: TRBJ2-5; abundance: .; d_gene: TRBD1; v_gene: TRBV29-1; CDR3nt: TGCAGCGTTGGCCGGACAGGGGGCGACGAGACCCAGTACTTC; CDR3aa: CSVGRTGGDETQYF
j_gene: TRBJ1-2; abundance: .; d_gene: .; v_gene: TRBV3-1; CDR3nt: TGTGCCAGCAGCCAAGACGTGGGGGGAGACTATGGCTACACCTTC; CDR3aa: CASSQDVGGDYGYTF
j_gene: TRBJ2-1; abundance: .; d_gene: TRBD1; v_gene: TRBV9; CDR3nt: TGTGCCAGCACCAAGTCGGGACAGGTGAGCAATGAGCAGTTCTTC; CDR3aa: CASTKSGQVSNEQFF
j_gene: TRBJ2-7; abundance: .; d_gene: .; v_gene: TRBV4-1; CDR3nt: TGCGCCAGCAGCCAAGACAGGGCTTCTAACGAGCAGTACTTC; CDR3aa: CASSQDRASNEQYF
j_gene: TRBJ1-2; abundance: few; d_gene: .; v_gene: TRBV10-1; CDR3nt: TGCGCCAGCAGTGACAGGCCGGTCGGTGGCTACACCTTC; CDR3aa: CASSDRPVGGYTF
j_gene: TRBJ1-2; abundance: .; d_gene: .; v_gene: TRBV29-1; CDR3nt: TGCAGCGTTGAAGAGCGGCAGGGCCATAGGGGCTACACCTTC; CDR3aa: CSVEERQGHRGYTF
j_gene: TRBJ1-1; abundance: .; d_gene: .; v_gene: TRBV30; CDR3nt: TGTGCCTGGAGTGTGAGGGGTCGGGACACTGAAGCTTTCTTT; CDR3aa: CAWSVRGRDTEAFF
j_gene: TRBJ1-2; abundance: few; d_gene: .; v_gene: TRBV29-1; CDR3nt: TGCAGCGTTGTTTTGTCTGCTAGCTATGGCTACACCTTC; CDR3aa: CSVVLSASYGYTF
j_gene: TRBJ2-5; abundance: .; d_gene: .; v_gene: TRBV15; CDR3nt: TGTGCCACCAGCAGAGAAGGGGCAGAGGGCTTACAAGAGACCCAGTACTTC; CDR3aa: CATSREGAEGLQETQYF
j_gene: TRBJ2-7; abundance: .; d_gene: .; v_gene: TRBV10-3; CDR3nt: TGTGCCACCGGGGGGCAGACGGGAGATCTGATAGGCGAGCAGTACTTC; CDR3aa: CATGGQTGDLIGEQYF